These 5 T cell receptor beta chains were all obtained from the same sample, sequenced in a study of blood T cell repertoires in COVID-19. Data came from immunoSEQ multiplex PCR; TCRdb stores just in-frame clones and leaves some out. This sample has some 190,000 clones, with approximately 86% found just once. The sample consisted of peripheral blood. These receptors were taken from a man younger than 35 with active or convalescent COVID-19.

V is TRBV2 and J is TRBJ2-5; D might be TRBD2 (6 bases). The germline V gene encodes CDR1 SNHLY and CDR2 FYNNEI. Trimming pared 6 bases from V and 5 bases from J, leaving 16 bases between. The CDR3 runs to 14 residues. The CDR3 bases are TGTGCCAGCAGCAGCGGGCCGAGTCGGGAGACCCAGTACTTC. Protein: CASSSGPSRETQYF.

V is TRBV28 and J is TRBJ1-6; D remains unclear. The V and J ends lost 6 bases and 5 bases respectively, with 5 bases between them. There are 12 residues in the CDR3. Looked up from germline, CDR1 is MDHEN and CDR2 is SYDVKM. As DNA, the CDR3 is TGTGCCAGCAGCTCTAATAATTCACCCCTCCACTTT. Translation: CASSSNNSPLHF.

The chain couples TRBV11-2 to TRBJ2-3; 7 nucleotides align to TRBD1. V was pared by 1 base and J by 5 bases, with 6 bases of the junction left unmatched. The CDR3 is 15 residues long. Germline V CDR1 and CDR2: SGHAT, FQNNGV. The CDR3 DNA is TGTGCCAGCAGCTTAGCCCTCGCAGGGGGAGATACGCAGTATTTT. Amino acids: CASSLALAGGDTQYF.

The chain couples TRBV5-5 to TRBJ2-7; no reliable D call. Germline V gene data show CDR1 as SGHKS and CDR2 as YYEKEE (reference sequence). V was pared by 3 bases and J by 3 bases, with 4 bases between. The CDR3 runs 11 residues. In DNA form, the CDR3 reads TGTGCCAGCAGCTCAATCTACGAGCAGTACTTC. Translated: CASSSIYEQYF.

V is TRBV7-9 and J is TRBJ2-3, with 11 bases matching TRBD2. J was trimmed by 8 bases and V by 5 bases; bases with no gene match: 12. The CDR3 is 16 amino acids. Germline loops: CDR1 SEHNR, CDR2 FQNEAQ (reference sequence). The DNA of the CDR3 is TGTGCCAGCAGCCTACGGACTAGCGGGCATCTAGGTACGCAGTATTTT. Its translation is CASSLRTSGHLGTQYF.